The 16 T cell receptor beta chains listed next were all sequenced from one sample in a study of a mutant IDH1 vaccine in newly diagnosed glioma. These receptors' targets are unknown. Regarding time point: week 47, end of study. Each vaccine dose was 300 ug of mutant IDH1 20-mer peptide, with topical imiquimod. Repertoires were generated with immunoSEQ multiplex PCR, while TCRdb's copy carries only in-frame clones and drops some. The data hold around 61,000 clones, with less than 80% observed a single time. The material was PBMCs, obtained from a glioma patient whose treatment included an IDH1 peptide vaccine. All receptors derive from a man aged 50-60 years with glioma.

This chain joins TRBV7-9 and TRBJ2-5; no definite D call. Germline V gene lookup returns CDR1 SEHNR and CDR2 FQNEAQ (reference sequence). This CDR3 contains 12 residues. The V gene lost 6 bases and the J gene lost 1 base, with 6 bases spanning the gap. DNA for the CDR3: TGTGCCAGCAGAGGCTTCCAAGAGACCCAGTACTTC. It codes for CASRGFQETQYF.

The CDR3 reads CASRLESNQPQHF. The CDR3 nucleotides are TGTGCCAGCCGACTGGAGAGCAATCAGCCCCAGCATTTT. The chain links TRBV6-5 to TRBJ1-5; D is unclear. Germline lookup yields CDR1 MNHEY and CDR2 SVGAGI. The CDR3 runs to 13 residues. Trimming took 8 bases from V and 1 from J, leaving 9 bases between them.

The genes are TRBV4-1 and TRBJ1-1; D is possibly TRBD1 (6 bases). V was pared by 0 bases and J by 5 bases, with 10 bases between. CDR1 is MGHRA and CDR2 is YSYEKL in the germline V gene. The CDR3 covers 14 residues. CDR3 in DNA: TGCGCCAGCAGCCAAGAACAGGGTCGAACTGAAGCTTTCTTT. Translation gives CASSQEQGRTEAFF.

The chain recombines TRBV5-5 with TRBJ2-3; D call uncertain. Trimming stripped 4 bases from V and 2 bases from J, with 5 bases between. The CDR3 loop spans 12 amino acids. Germline loops: CDR1 SGHKS, CDR2 YYEKEE (reference sequence). The CDR3 protein is CASSPFTDTQYF. The DNA for the CDR3 is TGTGCCAGCAGCCCCTTCACAGATACGCAGTATTTT.

The genes are TRBV5-4 and TRBJ2-7, with 7 nucleotides matching TRBD1. The CDR3 has 15 amino acids. V dropped 0 bases and J dropped 3; count of bases not matched to a gene: 6. The germline V gene encodes CDR1 SGHNT and CDR2 YYREEE (reference sequence). CDR3 DNA sequence: TGTGCCAGCAGCTTGGTGACAGGGAAATACTACGAGCAGTACTTC. Translated, it gives CASSLVTGKYYEQYF.

This clone was recorded a few times. A junction end diverges from the germline sequence, so it may reflect a read error. V is TRBV7-7 and J is TRBJ1-1; D possibly corresponds to TRBD1 (6 bases). Germline V CDR1 and CDR2: SSHAT, FNYEAQ (reference sequence). CDR3 length: 13 residues. CDR3 DNA: TGTGCTAGCAGCTTAAAACAGGGCACTGAAGCTTTCTTT. Amino acid sequence: CASSLKQGTEAFF.

The chain carries TRBV6-1 and TRBJ1-5; tentative D call: TRBD1 (5 bases). Germline CDR1 MNHNS, CDR2 SASEGT. V lost 1 base, J lost 7 bases, and 17 bases lay in between. The CDR3 spans 16 residues. The chain's CDR3 is CASSEGLPGPGQPQHF. CDR3 bases: TGTGCCAGCAGTGAAGGGCTCCCAGGGCCTGGACAGCCCCAGCATTTT.

The chain carries TRBV2 and TRBJ1-1; weak D call: TRBD1 (5 bases). Looked up from germline, CDR1 is SNHLY and CDR2 is FYNNEI. Trimming stripped 1 base from V and 4 bases from J, with 7 bases between. The CDR3 covers 13 residues. This CDR3 reads CASSEGGATEAFF. The DNA for the CDR3 is TGTGCCAGCAGTGAAGGAGGGGCCACTGAAGCTTTCTTT. Looking up the rest from reference TRBV2 and TRBJ1-1 gives the full variable domain: EPEVTQTPSHQVTQMGQEVILRCVPISNHLYFYWYRQILGQKVEFLVSFYNNEISEKSEIFDDQFSVERPDGSNFTLKIRSTKLEDSAMYFCASSEGGATEAFFGQGTRLTVV.

Only one count was recorded for this clone. This sequence joins TRBV7-2 and TRBJ2-2, with 8 bases fitting TRBD1. Germline CDR1 is SGHTA and CDR2 is FQGNSA. The CDR3 sequence is 15 residues long. Losses at the gene ends were 5 bases for V and 7 bases for J; bases not matched to a gene: 9. For the CDR3, the DNA is TGTGCCAGCAGCCCCCGACAGGGGACGGGCGGGGAGCTGTTTTTT. Protein sequence: CASSPRQGTGGELFF.

The count of this clone is one. The rearrangement links TRBV10-2 to TRBJ2-5; 10 bases are a match to TRBD2. CDR1 and CDR2 (germline): WSHSY, SAAADI. The trim removed 6 bases at V and 1 base at J, leaving 2 bases unmatched. The length of the CDR3 is 14 residues. The CDR3 DNA reads TGCGCCAGCAGCACTAGCGGGATCCAAGAGACCCAGTACTTC. Protein: CASSTSGIQETQYF.

The count of this clone is one. The genes are TRBV5-4 and TRBJ2-1; D is unclear. CDR1 and CDR2 (germline): SGHNT, YYREEE (reference sequence). The V gene lost 0 bases and the J gene lost 7 bases, with 5 bases spanning the gap. The CDR3 extends over 12 amino acids. CDR3 sequence: CASSLDGNEQFF. CDR3 coding DNA: TGTGCCAGCAGCTTGGACGGGAATGAGCAGTTCTTC.

V is TRBV5-6 and J is TRBJ1-5; weak D call: TRBD1 (5 bases). The ends were cut back, 4 bases at V and 8 bases at J, with 13 bases in the middle. CDR3 length equals 13 residues. In germline, CDR1 is SGHDT, CDR2 YYEEEE. Written as DNA, the CDR3 is TGTGCCAGCAGCCCCCAGGGCAGGAAGCCCCAGCATTTT. Protein product: CASSPQGRKPQHF.

The genes are TRBV10-3 and TRBJ2-3; 14 nucleotides match TRBD2. CDR1 ENHRY and CDR2 SYGVKD come from the germline V gene. The CDR3 spans 16 residues. The V and J ends lost 8 bases and 1 base, in that order; junction bases with no gene match: 5. CDR3 loop: CAIGSGLAGGTDTQYF. The CDR3 DNA reads TGTGCCATCGGGTCGGGACTAGCGGGGGGCACAGATACGCAGTATTTT.

This clone was counted between two and nine times. V usage is TRBV6-5 and J usage is TRBJ1-1; D might be TRBD1 (5 bases). The CDR3 loop spans 13 amino acids. The germline gives CDR1 MNHEY, CDR2 SVGAGI. The V end lost 6 bases, the J end lost 6 bases, and 14 bases lay between the germline ends. In DNA form, the CDR3 reads TGTGCCAGCAGAAGCGGACAAGGCGCTGAAGCTTTCTTT. This codes for CASRSGQGAEAFF.

This chain joins TRBV25-1 and TRBJ2-1; 8 bases are a match to TRBD2. This CDR3 spans 14 amino acids. Germline V gene data show CDR1 as MGHDK and CDR2 as SYGVNS. V lost 7 bases to trimming and J lost 4 bases; unmatched junction nucleotides: 6. The CDR3 region is CASTVAGLYNEQFF. The CDR3 DNA sequence: TGTGCCAGCACTGTAGCGGGGCTATACAATGAGCAGTTCTTC. The variable domain in full, completed from reference TRBV25-1 and TRBJ2-1, reads EADIYQTPRYLVIGTGKKITLECSQTMGHDKMYWYQQDPGMELHLIHYSYGVNSTEKGDLSSESTVSRIRTEHFPLTLESARPSHTSQYLCASTVAGLYNEQFFGPGTRLTVL.

This clone was observed a handful of times. The V call is TRBV5-1, the J call TRBJ1-1; 8 positions match TRBD1. The CDR3 has 13 amino acids. Germline CDR1 SGHRS, CDR2 YFSETQ. The V segment lost 6 bases and the J segment 3 bases; nucleotides outside the gene matches: 4. In DNA form, the CDR3 reads TGCGCCAGCACGAAGGACAGGGACACTGAAGCTTTCTTT. This gives the protein CASTKDRDTEAFF.